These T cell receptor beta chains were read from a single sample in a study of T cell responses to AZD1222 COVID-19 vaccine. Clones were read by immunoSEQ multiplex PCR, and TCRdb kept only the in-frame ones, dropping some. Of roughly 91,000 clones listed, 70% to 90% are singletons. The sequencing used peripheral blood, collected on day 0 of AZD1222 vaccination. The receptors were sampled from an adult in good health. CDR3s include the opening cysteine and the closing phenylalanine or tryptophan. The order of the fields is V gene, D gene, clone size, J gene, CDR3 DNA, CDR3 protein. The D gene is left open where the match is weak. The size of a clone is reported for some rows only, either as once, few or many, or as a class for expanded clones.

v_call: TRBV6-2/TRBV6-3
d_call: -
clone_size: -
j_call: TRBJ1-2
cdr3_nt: TGTGCCAGCAGTTACGGCGTTGGAGTAGGAGGCTACACCTTC
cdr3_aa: CASSYGVGVGGYTF

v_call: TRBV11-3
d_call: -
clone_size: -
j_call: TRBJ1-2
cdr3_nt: TGTGCCAGCAGCTTAGACGGGGTCTTTTGGGGGCCCCGCGCGGGTGGCTACACCTTC
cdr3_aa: CASSLDGVFWGPRAGGYTF

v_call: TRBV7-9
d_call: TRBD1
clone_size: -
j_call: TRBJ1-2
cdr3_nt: TGTGCCACCGAGGGGGTAGGGACAGGAGGACTGAACTATGGCTACACCTTC
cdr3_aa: CATEGVGTGGLNYGYTF

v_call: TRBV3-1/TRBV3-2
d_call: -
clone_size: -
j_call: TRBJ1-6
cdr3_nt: TGTGCCAGCAGCCCGCCGGGCCAACATTCTGGTTCACCCCTCCACTTT
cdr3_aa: CASSPPGQHSGSPLHF

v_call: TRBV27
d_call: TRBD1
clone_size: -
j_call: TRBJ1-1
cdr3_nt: TGTGCCAGCAGTTTAGTCGGCAGGGGGAGCACTGAAGCTTTCTTT
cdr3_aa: CASSLVGRGSTEAFF

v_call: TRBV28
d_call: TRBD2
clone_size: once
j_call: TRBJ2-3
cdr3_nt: TGTGCCAGCAGTCCACTCCTCGGTAGCGGGAGAGGCACAGATACGCAGTATTTT
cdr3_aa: CASSPLLGSGRGTDTQYF

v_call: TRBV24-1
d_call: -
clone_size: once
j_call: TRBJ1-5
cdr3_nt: TGTGCCACCAGTTCAGGGGCGAATCAGCCCCAGCATTTT
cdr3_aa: CATSSGANQPQHF

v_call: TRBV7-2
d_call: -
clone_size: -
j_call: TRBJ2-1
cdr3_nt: TGTGCCAGCAGCATTCGCCGGGGCAATGAGCAGTTCTTC
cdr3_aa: CASSIRRGNEQFF

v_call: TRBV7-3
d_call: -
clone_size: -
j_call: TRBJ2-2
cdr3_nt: TGTGCCAGCAGTCTTACCGGGGAGCTGTTTTTT
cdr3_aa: CASSLTGELFF

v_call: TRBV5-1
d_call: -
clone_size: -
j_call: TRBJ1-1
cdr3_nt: TGTGCCAGCAGCGGGGGACTGACCACTGAAGCTTTCTTT
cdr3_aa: CASSGGLTTEAFF

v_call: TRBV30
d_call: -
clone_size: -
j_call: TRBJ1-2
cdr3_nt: TGTGCCTGGAGTGCCCGGAGGGACCCAGGCAGCTATGGCTACACCTTC
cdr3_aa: CAWSARRDPGSYGYTF

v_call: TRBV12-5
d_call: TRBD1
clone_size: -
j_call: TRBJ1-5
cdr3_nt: TGTGCTAGTGGTTTTGTAGGGACAGGGATTCAGCCCCAGCATTTT
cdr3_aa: CASGFVGTGIQPQHF

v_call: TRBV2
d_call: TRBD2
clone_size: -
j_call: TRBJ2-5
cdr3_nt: TGTGCCAGCAGTGAAGGATTTCTAGCGGGCGAGACCCAGTACTTC
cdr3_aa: CASSEGFLAGETQYF

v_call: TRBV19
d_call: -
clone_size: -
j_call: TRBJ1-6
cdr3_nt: TGTGCCAGTGGACTGGGTAATAATTCACCCCTCCACTTT
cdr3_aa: CASGLGNNSPLHF

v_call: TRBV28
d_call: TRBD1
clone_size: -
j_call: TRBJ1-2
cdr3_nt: TGTGCCAGTTATCCAGGGGGCGCCGGAAGCTACACCTTC
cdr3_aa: CASYPGGAGSYTF

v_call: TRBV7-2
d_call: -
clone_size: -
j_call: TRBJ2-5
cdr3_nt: TGTGCCAGCAGCTTAGCGCATCTAGCGTACCAAGAGACCCAGTACTTC
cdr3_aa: CASSLAHLAYQETQYF

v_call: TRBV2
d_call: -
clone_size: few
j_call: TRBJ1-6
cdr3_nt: TGTGCCAGCAGGTGGCAGAGCTCCTATAATTCACCCCTCCACTTT
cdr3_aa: CASRWQSSYNSPLHF

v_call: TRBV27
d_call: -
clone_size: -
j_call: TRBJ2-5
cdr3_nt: TGTGCCAGCAGTTTATACGGGTGGGGGGAGACCCAGTACTTC
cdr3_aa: CASSLYGWGETQYF